This entry describes one T cell receptor beta chain. The antigen remains undetermined. The source of the sample is a study of cytomegalovirus exposure and HLA in healthy donors. Study-wide results and caveats: In a later analysis, productive TCRs from donors in an Asian-associated ancestry cluster reportedly carried fewer N-insertions than the cohort mean.

Both 60 Vbeta primers and 13 Jbeta primers went into the PCR. Repertoires were generated with immunoSEQ multiplex PCR, while TCRdb's copy carries only in-frame clones and drops some. The data show some 140,000 clones, with over 70% seen just once and approximately 0.97% held by the top ten. Source material: PBMCs. This clonotype was obtained from a man between 18 and 29 years old in good health and CMV-seronegative.

The CDR3 region has the DNA TGCGCCAGCCGCGGTGGCAATCAGCCCCAGCATTTT. Translating it yields CASRGGNQPQHF. This sequence joins TRBV10-1 and TRBJ1-5; D is unclear. V lost 8 bases and J 2 bases, leaving 7 bases between the germline ends. CDR1 and CDR2 from the germline V gene are WNHNN and SYGVQD (reference sequence). The CDR3 is made up of 12 amino acids.